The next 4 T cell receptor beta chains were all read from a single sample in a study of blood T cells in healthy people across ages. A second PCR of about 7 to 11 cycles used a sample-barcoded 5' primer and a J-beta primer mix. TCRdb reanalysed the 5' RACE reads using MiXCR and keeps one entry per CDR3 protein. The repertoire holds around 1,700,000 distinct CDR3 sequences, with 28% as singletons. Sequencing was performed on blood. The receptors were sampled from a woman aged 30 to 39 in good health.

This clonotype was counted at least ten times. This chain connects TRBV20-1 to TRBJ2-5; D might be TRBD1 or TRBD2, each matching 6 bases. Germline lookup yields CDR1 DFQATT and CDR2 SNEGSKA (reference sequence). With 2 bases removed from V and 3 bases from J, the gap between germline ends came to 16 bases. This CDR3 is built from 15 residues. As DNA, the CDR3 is TGCAGTGCTAGATTCGGGGGCCTCGCCGAAGAGACCCAGTACTTC. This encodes CSARFGGLAEETQYF.

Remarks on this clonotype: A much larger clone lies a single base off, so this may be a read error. The CDR3 sequence is CAIKKTGLAYEQFF. In DNA form, the CDR3 reads TGTGCCATCAAGAAGACAGGACTCGCCTACGAGCAGTTCTTC. The chain links TRBV10-3 to TRBJ2-1, with D possibly being TRBD1 (6 bases). The germline V gene has CDR1 ENHRY and CDR2 SYGVKD. CDR3 length: 14 amino acids. V was cut by 7 bases and J by 10 bases, with 20 bases left in between.

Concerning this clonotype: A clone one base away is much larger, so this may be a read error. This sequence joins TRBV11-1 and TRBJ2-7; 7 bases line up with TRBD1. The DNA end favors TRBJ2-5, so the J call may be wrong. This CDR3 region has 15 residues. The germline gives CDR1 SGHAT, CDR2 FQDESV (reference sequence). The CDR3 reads CASGSGQVSQETQYF. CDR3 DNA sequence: TGTGCCAGCGGCTCCGGACAGGTCAGCCAAGAGACCCAGTACTTC.

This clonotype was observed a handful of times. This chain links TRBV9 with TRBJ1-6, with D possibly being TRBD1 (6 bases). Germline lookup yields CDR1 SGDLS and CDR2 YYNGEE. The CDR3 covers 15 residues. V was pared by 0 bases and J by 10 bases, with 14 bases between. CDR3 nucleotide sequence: TGTGCCAGCAGCGTAGAGGACAGCTCTAACTCACCCCTCCACTTT. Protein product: CASSVEDSSNSPLHF.